This T cell receptor beta chain was sequenced during a study of vaccination and CD4 T cells after COVID-19. About this clonotype: Its antigen is undetermined.

This sample's treatment: roughly 11-day PBMC culture with coronavirus spike peptide pools or control peptides (ViraFEST assay). The collection of CD4+ T cells from the unexposed donor took place before the COVID-19 pandemic (2011-2018). The CDR3 spans 13 residues. Germline-derived CDR1 and CDR2 are SGHTA and FQGNSA. V shed 7 bases and J shed 6 bases, with 10 bases lying between them. The assay that was used to sequence DNA from cultured CD4+ T cells was the Oncomine TCR Beta short-read assay. It was from cultured CD4+ T cells that genomic DNA was extracted. TCRdb re-called the PCR reads through MiXCR, storing one row per CDR3 protein. The sample records 6,500 to 7,500 distinct CDR3 sequences, 40% to 50% being singletons.

The receptor was isolated from a human donor in good health. The rearrangement links TRBV7-2 to TRBJ1-6; the D gene is possibly TRBD1 (5 bases). The sequenced sample was CD4+ T cells from blood, cultured in vitro. CDR3 residues: CASTGQTNSPLHF. The CDR3 DNA follows: TGTGCCAGCACGGGGCAGACTAATTCACCCCTCCACTTT.